This TCR beta chain was found in a study of identical twins. Trimming at V came to 7 bases and at J to 3 bases, leaving 6 bases not matched to a gene. This CDR3 spans 13 amino acids. Germline CDR1 and CDR2: SGHRS and YFSETQ. TCRdb recomputed calls from the 5' RACE reads with MiXCR, one row per CDR3 protein. The table lists approximately 680,000 distinct CDR3 sequences, 7% to 7.5% of them singletons. Findings and caveats of the study: Analyses of zero insertions could be partly confounded by invariant MAIT and iNKT cells.

This clonotype was seen more than once but under ten times. Its target is not known. All donors were healthy, and all were Caucasian. The data also belong to a second study, concerning yellow fever vaccine responses in identical twins.

V gene TRBV5-1 combines with J gene TRBJ2-5, with 7 bases that match TRBD2. What was sequenced was PBMCs. The clonotype was recovered from a woman in her late teens or twenties in good health. The CDR3 sequence is CASGRLAEETQYF. CDR3 DNA sequence: TGCGCCAGCGGCCGGCTAGCGGAAGAGACCCAGTACTTC.